Listed below are T cell receptor beta chains from one sample, sequenced in a study of T-cell reconstitution after alpha-beta-depleted transplantation in children. Each CDR3 protein is one row after TCRdb ran MiXCR on the PCR reads. The sample holds over 85,000 distinct CDR3 sequences, around 10% seen once. The sequencing here drew on PBMCs from the stem cell graft donor, taken from the stem cell graft. These receptors originate from a human donor who donated a stem cell graft to a child with acute lymphoblastic leukemia. Each CDR3 is given with its conserved first and last residue. The D gene is left open where the match is weak. Expanded clones are given a class, and other clones once, few, many or no size at all.

V gene: TRBV20-1; J gene: TRBJ2-1; CDR3 length: 15; D gene: .; clone size: many; CDR3 protein: CSARDYRVSYNEQFF; CDR3 DNA: TGCAGTGCTAGAGATTATAGGGTTTCCTACAATGAGCAGTTCTTC
V gene: TRBV7-2; J gene: TRBJ2-1; CDR3 length: 12; D gene: .; clone size: many; CDR3 protein: CASSHDRFEQFF; CDR3 DNA: TGTGCCAGCAGCCACGACAGGTTTGAGCAGTTCTTC
V gene: TRBV20-1; J gene: TRBJ1-1; CDR3 length: 12; D gene: .; clone size: many; CDR3 protein: CSATPGDTEAFF; CDR3 DNA: TGCAGTGCTACCCCAGGGGACACTGAAGCTTTCTTT
V gene: TRBV29-1; J gene: TRBJ2-1; CDR3 length: 14; D gene: .; clone size: many; CDR3 protein: CSVIRIYRASEQFF; CDR3 DNA: TGCAGCGTGATCAGAATATATAGGGCTAGTGAGCAGTTCTTC
V gene: TRBV9; J gene: TRBJ1-6; CDR3 length: 16; D gene: .; clone size: many; CDR3 protein: CASSAPGSSYNSPLHF; CDR3 DNA: TGTGCCAGCAGTGCCCCGGGGAGCTCCTATAATTCACCCCTCCACTTT
V gene: TRBV9; J gene: TRBJ2-3; CDR3 length: 13; D gene: .; clone size: many; CDR3 protein: CASSVVGTDTQYF; CDR3 DNA: TGTGCCAGCAGCGTAGTAGGCACAGATACGCAGTATTTT
V gene: TRBV20-1; J gene: TRBJ2-1; CDR3 length: 16; D gene: TRBD1; clone size: many; CDR3 protein: CSARAEQGQFYNEQFF; CDR3 DNA: TGCAGTGCTAGAGCCGAACAGGGGCAATTCTACAATGAGCAGTTCTTC
V gene: TRBV5-1; J gene: TRBJ1-1; CDR3 length: 11; D gene: .; clone size: many; CDR3 protein: CASSANTEAFF; CDR3 DNA: TGCGCCAGCTCAGCGAACACTGAAGCTTTCTTT
V gene: TRBV5-1; J gene: TRBJ1-2; CDR3 length: 15; D gene: .; clone size: many; CDR3 protein: CASSLGQGHNYGYTF; CDR3 DNA: TGCGCCAGCAGCTTGGGGCAGGGGCACAACTATGGCTACACCTTC
V gene: TRBV9; J gene: TRBJ2-7; CDR3 length: 19; D gene: TRBD1; clone size: many; CDR3 protein: CASSDPRDRQERRLYEQYF; CDR3 DNA: TGTGCCAGCAGCGACCCCCGGGACAGGCAGGAGAGGAGGCTCTACGAGCAGTACTTC
V gene: TRBV7-9; J gene: TRBJ2-5; CDR3 length: 17; D gene: TRBD2; clone size: .; CDR3 protein: CASSPGTSPNIQETQYF; CDR3 DNA: TGTGCCAGCAGCCCTGGGACTAGCCCGAATATCCAAGAGACCCAGTACTTC
V gene: TRBV11-2; J gene: TRBJ2-3; CDR3 length: 18; D gene: TRBD1; clone size: many; CDR3 protein: CASSLVRGGGQGTDTQYF; CDR3 DNA: TGTGCCAGCAGCTTAGTGAGGGGAGGGGGACAGGGGACAGATACGCAGTATTTT